One and the same sample provided the 21 T cell receptor beta chains below, sequenced in a study of shared clonotypes between healthy human individuals. TCRdb's table, derived via immunoSEQ multiplex PCR, lists solely in-frame clones and lacks some. The table shows over 850,000 clones, with around 78% occurring only once. The material sequenced was memory CD4+ T cells from PBMCs. As to subset: CD45RA-negative fraction. All receptors come from a young man in good health. Some clones in this sample may be carry-over from other donors' samples.

The rearrangement links TRBV18 to TRBJ1-3, with D hard to call. From germline, CDR1 is KGHSH and CDR2 LQKENI. The V gene lost 3 bases and the J gene lost 7 bases, with 16 bases spanning the gap. This CDR3 has 15 amino acids. CDR3 in amino acids: CASSPDTVRVNTIYF. The CDR3 coding sequence is TGTGCCAGCTCACCCGACACGGTCCGGGTGAACACCATATATTTT.

V and J are TRBV6-5 and TRBJ1-5; 9 bases line up with TRBD1. The CDR3 has 14 residues. Trimming cost V 5 bases and J 7 bases; bases outside gene matches: 6. Per germline, CDR1 MNHEY and CDR2 SVGAGI. This CDR3 reads CASSTGQGGQPQHF. The CDR3 DNA reads TGTGCCAGCAGTACGGGACAGGGCGGGCAGCCCCAGCATTTT.

The gene calls are TRBV11-2 and TRBJ2-3; 7 nucleotides align to TRBD2. Germline-derived CDR1 and CDR2 are SGHAT and FQNNGV. The CDR3 contains 16 residues. After removal of 4 bases from V and 0 bases from J, the junction contained 7 bases not matched to a gene. The CDR3 sequence is CASSSRQLASTDTQYF. CDR3 bases: TGTGCCAGCAGCTCCCGACAACTAGCGAGCACAGATACGCAGTATTTT. The full variable domain, with the rest looked up from reference TRBV11-2 and TRBJ2-3, is EAGVAQSPRYKIIEKRQSVAFWCNPISGHATLYWYQQILGQGPKLLIQFQNNGVVDDSQLPKDRFSAERLKGVDSTLKIQPAKLEDSAVYLCASSSRQLASTDTQYFGPGTRLTVL.

About this clone itself: The sample contains more than one DNA sequence encoding this CDR3. This sequence joins TRBV28 and TRBJ2-3; 10 bases align to TRBD1. The germline CDR1 and CDR2 sequences are MDHEN and SYDVKM. With 6 bases clipped from V and 3 bases from J, the junction kept 6 bases outside the gene matches. This CDR3 has 15 residues. CDR3 region: CASSLRTGGTDTQYF. In DNA form, the CDR3 reads TGTGCCAGCAGCCTCCGGACAGGGGGAACAGATACGCAGTATTTT.

V gene TRBV6-5 combines with J gene TRBJ1-2; unclear D gene. The CDR3 loop spans 15 amino acids. CDR1 and CDR2 from the germline V gene are MNHEY and SVGAGI. Trimming cost V 6 bases and J 6 bases, with 20 bases left between them. The CDR3 is CASRPRPRGFDGYTF. CDR3 bases: TGTGCCAGCAGGCCCCGGCCCCGAGGGTTCGATGGCTACACCTTC.

Here the CDR3 DNA reads TGCGCCAGCAGCCCATCGGGACAGGGGGTTAATGAAAAACTGTTTTTT. Residues: CASSPSGQGVNEKLFF. This chain joins TRBV5-1 and TRBJ1-4; 11 bases fit TRBD1. The CDR3 spans 16 residues. Germline V lookup: CDR1 SGHRS, CDR2 YFSETQ. The junction had 6 bases not matched to a gene; V was cut back by 4 bases and J by 4 bases.

The chain carries TRBV11-2 and TRBJ2-1; 14 positions match TRBD2. The germline V gene has CDR1 SGHAT and CDR2 FQNNGV. Unmatched junction bases numbered 5, after V lost 1 base and J lost 0 bases. The CDR3 length is 19 residues. The CDR3 here is CASSLAGLAGGSSYNEQFF. The CDR3 DNA reads as TGTGCCAGCAGCTTAGCAGGACTAGCGGGGGGCAGCTCCTACAATGAGCAGTTCTTC.

This clone was observed many times. The chain couples TRBV15 to TRBJ2-2; 8 nucleotides align to TRBD1. After removal of 7 bases from V and 5 bases from J, the junction contained 6 bases not matched to a gene. The germline CDR1 and CDR2 sequences are LNHNV and YYDKDF (reference sequence). This CDR3 has 14 residues. The CDR3, as DNA: TGTGCCACCAACCTTAACAGGGGGACCGGGGAGCTGTTTTTT. Amino acids: CATNLNRGTGELFF.

This clone was recorded a few times. This chain uses TRBV5-1 with TRBJ1-1, with TRBD1 as a possible D gene (6 bases). This CDR3 has 13 residues. The V gene lost 5 bases and the J gene lost 4 bases, with 12 bases spanning the gap. Germline lookup yields CDR1 SGHRS and CDR2 YFSETQ. CDR3 nucleotide sequence: TGCGCCAGCAGGAGTGCAGGGGCCACTGAAGCTTTCTTT. Translating gives CASRSAGATEAFF.

V is TRBV27 and J is TRBJ2-2; 9 positions match TRBD1. Germline trimming cut 4 bases from V and 7 bases from J; bases unmatched to any gene: 10. The CDR3 length is 16 residues. Germline V gene sequence: CDR1 MNHEY, CDR2 SMNVEV (reference sequence). CDR3 in amino acids: CASSSPGQGLIGELFF. The DNA of the CDR3 is TGTGCCAGCAGTTCTCCGGGACAGGGTTTGATCGGGGAGCTGTTTTTT.

Points on this clone: A read error may account for a junction end that differs from germline. The chain links TRBV5-4 to TRBJ2-7; 8 bases fit TRBD2. The CDR3 runs to 14 residues. The germline V gene has CDR1 SGHNT and CDR2 YYREEE (reference sequence). DNA of the CDR3: TGTGCCAGCAGCTTGGTGTCTGAGCGGGAGCGGCAGGCCTTC. Translated: CASSLVSERERQAF.

V usage is TRBV5-4 and J usage is TRBJ2-3; 10 bases match TRBD2. This CDR3 is 16 amino acids long. J lost 4 bases, V lost 4 bases, and 9 bases had no gene match. Germline loops: CDR1 SGHNT, CDR2 YYREEE (reference sequence). This CDR3 reads CASSPGVAGGSDTQYF. CDR3 in DNA: TGTGCCAGCAGCCCGGGGGTAGCGGGAGGCTCAGATACGCAGTATTTT.

The chain is built from TRBV7-2 and TRBJ2-3; 10 nucleotides line up with TRBD2. The trim removed 5 bases at V and 1 base at J, leaving 6 bases unmatched. The CDR3 spans 16 residues. CDR1 is SGHTA and CDR2 is FQGNSA in the germline V gene. The CDR3 region has the DNA TGTGCCAGCAGCGTATCTAGCGGGAGCGGCACAGATACGCAGTATTTT. Protein: CASSVSSGSGTDTQYF.

The chain links TRBV18 to TRBJ2-6; TRBD1 matches at 7 bases. The CDR3 spans 16 residues. From germline, CDR1 is KGHSH and CDR2 LQKENI. V was pared by 3 bases and J by 4 bases, with 6 bases of the junction left unmatched. The CDR3 loop reads CASSPLTGSGANVLTF. The CDR3 nucleotides read TGTGCCAGCTCACCCCTGACAGGGTCAGGGGCCAACGTCCTGACTTTC.

The J gene is TRBJ2-5, the V gene TRBV10-3, with D unclear. The CDR3 consists of 11 residues. CDR1 and CDR2 from the germline V gene are ENHRY and SYGVKD. Trimming stripped 0 bases from V and 6 bases from J, with 2 bases between. CDR3 in amino acids: CAISESKTQYF. As DNA, the CDR3 is TGTGCCATCAGTGAGTCTAAGACCCAGTACTTC.

V and J are TRBV25-1 and TRBJ2-5; 9 bases line up with TRBD1. After removal of 8 bases from V and 1 base from J, the junction contained 2 bases not matched to a gene. This CDR3 has 13 residues. The V gene's germline CDR1 is MGHDK and CDR2 SYGVNS. CDR3 DNA: TGTGCCAGCGCACAGGGGGCCCAAGAGACCCAGTACTTC. Translation: CASAQGAQETQYF. The whole variable domain, remainder taken from reference TRBV25-1 and TRBJ2-5, is EADIYQTPRYLVIGTGKKITLECSQTMGHDKMYWYQQDPGMELHLIHYSYGVNSTEKGDLSSESTVSRIRTEHFPLTLESARPSHTSQYLCASAQGAQETQYFGPGTRLLVL.

Note on this clone: Other DNA sequences from this sample encode an identical CDR3 as well. The chain employs TRBV27 and TRBJ2-3, with unresolved D. CDR1 and CDR2 (germline): MNHEY, SMNVEV (reference sequence). This CDR3 has 11 amino acids. The V gene lost 6 bases and the J gene lost 4 bases, with 5 bases spanning the gap. The CDR3 loop reads CASSRADTQYF. For the CDR3, the DNA is TGTGCCAGCAGCCGTGCAGATACGCAGTATTTT.

The rearrangement uses TRBV4-3 and TRBJ2-3; TRBD1 or TRBD2 may be the D gene (6 bases each). V lost 4 bases, J lost 0 bases, and 11 bases lay in between. From germline, CDR1 is LGHNA and CDR2 YSLEER. There are 15 residues in the CDR3. CDR3 nucleotides: TGCGCCAGCAGCCCGAGGGGGGAGAGCACAGATACGCAGTATTTT. Translated, it gives CASSPRGESTDTQYF.

The chain links TRBV2 to TRBJ2-1; TRBD2 agrees at 10 bases. In germline, CDR1 is SNHLY, CDR2 FYNNEI. This CDR3 comprises 16 residues. V dropped 8 bases and J dropped 4; count of bases not matched to a gene: 11. CDR3: CASLGLAENGYNEQFF. The CDR3 nucleotides read TGTGCCAGCCTAGGACTAGCGGAAAACGGTTACAATGAGCAGTTCTTC.

The chain is built from TRBV6-1 and TRBJ1-1; possibly TRBD1 for D (5 bases). There are 13 residues in the CDR3. Germline V lookup: CDR1 MNHNS, CDR2 SASEGT. The V gene lost 4 bases and the J gene lost 6 bases, with 12 bases spanning the gap. The DNA for the CDR3 is TGTGCCAGCAGTGTGGGGACCTGGCCTGAAGCTTTCTTT. Protein: CASSVGTWPEAFF.

Concerning this clone: A junction end diverges from the germline sequence, so it may reflect a read error. This chain uses TRBV30 with TRBJ2-7; 7 nucleotides line up with TRBD1. Germline V gives CDR1 GTSNPN, CDR2 SVGIG (reference sequence). The CDR3 has 14 amino acids. The CDR3 DNA is TGTGCCTGGAGTGTGGAGACAGGGCATTACGGGCAGTACTTC. Protein product: CAWSVETGHYGQYF.